The 31 T cell receptor beta chains listed next were all sequenced from one sample in a study of blood T cell repertoires in COVID-19. The repertoire was sequenced with immunoSEQ multiplex PCR; TCRdb's copy has only in-frame clones and lacks some. The sample has some 260,000 clones, roughly 88% seen once. Specimen: peripheral blood. These TCRs come from a woman in her 30s with acute or convalescent COVID-19.

The sample holds one count of this clone. The chain joins TRBV25-1 to TRBJ2-1; a possible D gene is TRBD1 (6 bases). The CDR3 consists of 15 residues. The germline V gene has CDR1 MGHDK and CDR2 SYGVNS. V lost 2 bases to trimming and J lost 3 bases, with 11 bases between them. CDR3 sequence reads: CASSETGRGYNEQFF. CDR3 DNA sequence: TGTGCCAGCAGTGAAACAGGGAGAGGCTACAATGAGCAGTTCTTC. Filled out from reference TRBV25-1 and TRBJ2-1, the complete variable domain reads EADIYQTPRYLVIGTGKKITLECSQTMGHDKMYWYQQDPGMELHLIHYSYGVNSTEKGDLSSESTVSRIRTEHFPLTLESARPSHTSQYLCASSETGRGYNEQFFGPGTRLTVL.

In DNA form, the CDR3 reads TGTGCCAGCAGCCAAATTGGGGATGGCAGCGGGAGAGCATACGAGCAGTACTTC. It encodes CASSQIGDGSGRAYEQYF. V and J are TRBV3-1 (or the pseudogene TRBV3-2) and TRBJ2-7, with 8 nucleotides matching TRBD2. The CDR3 consists of 18 residues. Germline CDR1 LGHDT, CDR2 YNNKEL (reference sequence). The trim removed 2 bases at V and 4 bases at J, leaving 16 bases unmatched.

V usage is TRBV2 and J usage is TRBJ1-5, with 7 nucleotides matching TRBD1. Germline trimming cut 9 bases from V and 5 bases from J; bases unmatched to any gene: 13. The CDR3 sequence is 15 residues long. Germline CDR1 SNHLY, CDR2 FYNNEI. The CDR3 loop is CASHPIDRVDQPQHF. The CDR3 DNA reads as TGTGCCAGTCACCCAATTGACAGGGTAGATCAGCCCCAGCATTTT.

The chain links TRBV19 to TRBJ2-1; 9 bases line up with TRBD1. J lost 7 bases, V lost 8 bases, and 9 bases had no gene match. This CDR3 has 14 residues. CDR1 and CDR2 from the germline V gene are LNHDA and SQIVND (reference sequence). CDR3: CASSPGQGRNEQFF. The CDR3 nucleotides are TGTGCCAGTTCTCCGGGACAGGGTCGAAATGAGCAGTTCTTC.

This chain uses TRBV2 with TRBJ2-7, with no clear D. The CDR3 sequence is 12 residues long. V shed 2 bases and J shed 2 bases, with 4 bases lying between them. Per germline, CDR1 SNHLY and CDR2 FYNNEI. In DNA form, the CDR3 reads TGTGCCAGCAGTGAAAGCGCCTACGAGCAGTACTTC. This encodes CASSESAYEQYF.

The chain uses TRBV11-2 and TRBJ2-1; 10 bases line up with TRBD1. This CDR3 region has 14 residues. From germline, CDR1 is SGHAT and CDR2 FQNNGV. V shed 1 base and J 6 bases; nucleotides not matched to a gene: 0. The CDR3 DNA follows: TGTGCCAGCAGCTTAGGGACAGGGGGCAATGAGCAGTTCTTC. Translated: CASSLGTGGNEQFF.

With respect to this clone: This sequence may be a read error, since a much larger clone differs from it by one base. Other DNA sequences in the same sample also yield this CDR3. The V gene is TRBV6-1, the J gene TRBJ1-2; 7 nucleotides line up with TRBD1. V was pared by 6 bases and J by 2 bases, with 3 bases of the junction left unmatched. Germline CDR1 and CDR2: MNHNS and SASEGT. This CDR3 is built from 13 residues. CDR3 loop: CASSPGQNYGYTF. As DNA, the CDR3 is TGTGCCAGCAGCCCGGGACAGAACTATGGCTACACCTTC.

This clone has only a few counts. The V call is TRBV27, the J call TRBJ1-1; a possible D gene is TRBD1 (5 bases). This CDR3 contains 16 residues. V was clipped by 3 bases and J by 3 bases, with 17 bases between them. Germline V gene lookup returns CDR1 MNHEY and CDR2 SMNVEV (reference sequence). The CDR3 spells CASSLGFHWGYTEAFF. In nucleotides, the CDR3 is TGTGCCAGCAGTTTGGGTTTTCATTGGGGCTACACTGAAGCTTTCTTT.

This clone turned up a few times. The chain has TRBV6-1 and TRBJ1-5; D unresolved. Germline V CDR1 and CDR2: MNHNS, SASEGT. The CDR3 consists of 15 residues. With 0 bases removed from V and 5 bases from J, the gap between germline ends came to 11 bases. This CDR3 reads CASSEAAGKYQPQHF. CDR3 sequence (DNA): TGTGCCAGCAGTGAAGCGGCCGGGAAATATCAGCCCCAGCATTTT.

Concerning this clone: The sample holds other DNA sequences that translate to the same CDR3. The V gene is TRBV30, the J gene TRBJ2-4, with D perhaps TRBD1 (5 bases). The CDR3 has 14 residues. Germline V gene lookup returns CDR1 GTSNPN and CDR2 SVGIG (reference sequence). The V end was cut by 0 bases, the J end by 7 bases, with 13 bases between. CDR3 region: CAWSVLRPGNIQYF. The CDR3 DNA reads as TGTGCCTGGAGTGTCCTTAGGCCAGGGAACATTCAGTACTTC.

This sequence joins TRBV9 and TRBJ2-6, with 10 bases matching TRBD2. CDR3 size: 18 residues. Germline V CDR1 and CDR2: SGDLS, YYNGEE. V shed 3 bases and J 1 base; nucleotides not matched to a gene: 7. CDR3 in DNA: TGTGCCAGCAGCGCCCGACTAGCGGGCGGATCTGGGGCCAACGTCCTGACTTTC. Its protein product is CASSARLAGGSGANVLTF.

The V gene is TRBV27, the J gene TRBJ2-2; perhaps TRBD1 as D (5 bases). The CDR3 runs to 17 residues. The V end was cut by 0 bases, the J end by 2 bases, with 13 bases between. Germline V gene data show CDR1 as MNHEY and CDR2 as SMNVEV (reference sequence). The CDR3 DNA reads as TGTGCCAGCAGTTTATCCTCCCGTAGGGGAAACACCGGGGAGCTGTTTTTT. It is translated as CASSLSSRRGNTGELFF.

The chain carries TRBV5-4 and TRBJ2-2, with 11 bases aligning to TRBD2. The V and J ends lost 2 bases and 4 bases, in that order; junction bases with no gene match: 7. Germline V lookup: CDR1 SGHNT, CDR2 YYREEE (reference sequence). There are 17 residues in the CDR3. The CDR3 sequence is CASSLSGTSGFTGELFF. CDR3 in DNA: TGTGCCAGCAGCTTATCCGGGACTAGCGGTTTCACCGGGGAGCTGTTTTTT.

Comments on this clone: The same CDR3 arises from other DNA sequences in this sample as well. V and J are TRBV5-1 and TRBJ2-5, with a tentative D call TRBD2 (5 bases). This CDR3 comprises 13 residues. Germline V lookup: CDR1 SGHRS, CDR2 YFSETQ. Between the trimmed V and J ends, which lost 4 bases and 1 base, there was a span of 8 bases. The CDR3 sequence: CASSRGSQETQYF. DNA of the CDR3: TGCGCCAGCAGCAGAGGGAGCCAAGAGACCCAGTACTTC.

The chain carries TRBV15 and TRBJ2-5; D unresolved. The germline CDR1 and CDR2 sequences are LNHNV and YYDKDF (reference sequence). Trimming took off 1 base at V and 2 bases at J, with 8 bases between the two ends. CDR3 length equals 14 residues. CDR3 in amino acids: CATSRAFPQETQYF. As DNA, the CDR3 is TGTGCCACCAGCAGAGCTTTCCCGCAAGAGACCCAGTACTTC.

The rearrangement uses TRBV13 and TRBJ1-6; D perhaps matches TRBD1 (6 bases). Germline assignment: CDR1 PRHDT and CDR2 FYEKMQ (reference sequence). The CDR3 contains 15 residues. Trimming pared 4 bases from V and 7 bases from J, leaving 14 bases between. The CDR3 protein is CASSYWGGGNSPLHF. Written as DNA, the CDR3 is TGTGCCAGCAGCTACTGGGGGGGCGGGAATTCACCCCTCCACTTT.

This sequence joins TRBV5-6 and TRBJ2-4, with a possible D match to TRBD2 (7 bases). Looked up from germline, CDR1 is SGHDT and CDR2 is YYEEEE. The CDR3 totals 15 residues. Trimming removed 0 bases at V and 7 bases at J, with 14 bases between. In DNA form, the CDR3 reads TGTGCCAGCAGCTTGGTGGGCAGGGGAGGGAACATTCAGTACTTC. It codes for CASSLVGRGGNIQYF.

The rearrangement links TRBV5-8 to TRBJ1-2; tentatively, D is TRBD1 (5 bases). V shed 3 bases and J shed 8 bases, with 14 bases lying between them. Looked up from germline, CDR1 is SGHTS and CDR2 is YDEGEE. CDR3 length: 13 residues. The CDR3 region is CASSYRNARGYTF. As DNA, the CDR3 is TGTGCCAGCAGCTACAGGAACGCCCGCGGCTACACCTTC.

V is TRBV10-3 and J is TRBJ2-1, with TRBD2 matching over 8 bases. The J segment lost 6 bases and the V segment lost 4 bases, leaving 2 bases of the junction unmatched. This CDR3 contains 13 residues. CDR1 ENHRY and CDR2 SYGVKD come from the germline V gene. CDR3 bases: TGTGCCATCAGTGGGACTAGCCTCAATGAGCAGTTCTTC. It codes for CAISGTSLNEQFF.

The chain uses TRBV5-4 and TRBJ2-1, with TRBD2 identical over 10 bases. Per germline, CDR1 SGHNT and CDR2 YYREEE (reference sequence). V was clipped by 4 bases and J by 9 bases; unmatched bases: 10. CDR3 size: 15 residues. The CDR3: CASSRGSGRALEQFF. In nucleotides, the CDR3 is TGTGCCAGCAGCAGGGGAAGCGGGAGGGCCCTTGAGCAGTTCTTC.

This clone was detected only a few times. The rearrangement links TRBV5-4 to TRBJ2-7; 11 bases align to TRBD2. Per the germline V gene, CDR1 is SGHNT and CDR2 is YYREEE (reference sequence). Trimming cost V 3 bases and J 7 bases; bases outside gene matches: 9. The CDR3 is 15 residues long. The CDR3 nucleotides read TGTGCCAGCAGCTACACTAGCGGGAGAACGGGGGAGCAGTACTTC. It specifies CASSYTSGRTGEQYF.

V gene TRBV9 combines with J gene TRBJ2-3; tentative D call: TRBD2 (7 bases). This CDR3 is built from 16 residues. Trimming removed 0 bases at V and 4 bases at J, with 15 bases between. Germline V gene data show CDR1 as SGDLS and CDR2 as YYNGEE. This CDR3 is CASSVAGGGSSDTQYF. The CDR3 DNA reads TGTGCCAGCAGCGTAGCTGGGGGCGGGAGCTCAGATACGCAGTATTTT. The full variable domain, rest sourced from reference TRBV9 and TRBJ2-3, is DSGVTQTPKHLITATGQRVTLRCSPRSGDLSVYWYQQSLDQGLQFLIQYYNGEERAKGNILERFSAQQFPDLHSELNLSSLELGDSALYFCASSVAGGGSSDTQYFGPGTRLTVL.

The chain recombines TRBV24-1 with TRBJ1-1; D remains unclear. This CDR3 spans 14 amino acids. The V and J ends lost 0 bases and 0 bases respectively, with 4 bases between them. Germline V gives CDR1 KGHDR, CDR2 SFDVKD. CDR3 residues: CATSDLYLNTEAFF. The CDR3 bases are TGTGCCACCAGTGATTTGTATCTGAACACTGAAGCTTTCTTT.

This clone showed up just a few times. This chain connects TRBV19 to TRBJ1-5; 11 bases match TRBD1. The V segment lost 6 bases and the J segment 8 bases; nucleotides outside the gene matches: 9. Germline-derived CDR1 and CDR2 are LNHDA and SQIVND (reference sequence). The CDR3 has 15 amino acids. The CDR3 region is CASRLSRDRGEPQHF. The CDR3 DNA is TGTGCCAGTAGACTAAGTAGGGACAGGGGGGAGCCCCAGCATTTT.

This clone was found once. This rearrangement joins TRBV5-1 to TRBJ1-1; D gene unclear. Germline loops: CDR1 SGHRS, CDR2 YFSETQ. The CDR3 totals 13 residues. Trimming took off 1 base at V and 7 bases at J, with 11 bases between the two ends. The CDR3 sequence: CASSLTGSGEAFF. The CDR3, as DNA: TGCGCCAGCAGCTTGACGGGGTCAGGTGAAGCTTTCTTT.

This chain links TRBV2 with TRBJ2-5; 7 bases are a match to TRBD1. Looked up from germline, CDR1 is SNHLY and CDR2 is FYNNEI. After removal of 4 bases from V and 5 bases from J, the junction contained 4 bases not matched to a gene. The length of the CDR3 is 13 residues. CDR3 DNA sequence: TGTGCCAGCAGTGTGGACAGGTGGGAGACCCAGTACTTC. Amino acid sequence: CASSVDRWETQYF.

The chain couples TRBV7-2 to TRBJ2-1, with D maybe TRBD2 (6 bases). CDR3 length: 13 residues. V shed 1 base and J shed 8 bases, with 9 bases lying between them. CDR1 is SGHTA, CDR2 FQGNSA, per germline. The CDR3: CASSLGPGDEQFF. CDR3 DNA sequence: TGTGCCAGCAGCTTAGGGCCGGGGGATGAGCAGTTCTTC.

This clone was counted only a few times. V usage is TRBV13 and J usage is TRBJ2-5, with TRBD1 matching over 7 bases. The germline gives CDR1 PRHDT, CDR2 FYEKMQ (reference sequence). The CDR3 length is 15 residues. The junction had 7 bases not matched to a gene; V was cut back by 5 bases and J by 1 base. Written as DNA, the CDR3 is TGTGCCAGCAGCAAAAACACAGGGGCCCAAGAGACCCAGTACTTC. Its protein is CASSKNTGAQETQYF.

The chain joins TRBV25-1 to TRBJ1-6; TRBD1 matches 7 bases. V shed 4 bases, J shed 9 bases, and the junction held 9 bases outside the gene matches. The CDR3 consists of 15 residues. Germline lookup yields CDR1 MGHDK and CDR2 SYGVNS. The chain's CDR3 is CASSVSDRAGSPLHF. CDR3 in DNA: TGTGCCAGCAGTGTGAGTGACAGGGCGGGTTCACCCCTCCACTTT.

This sequence joins TRBV6-5 and TRBJ1-1; D ambiguous. V gave up 5 bases and J gave up 6 bases, with 19 bases separating them. The germline CDR1 and CDR2 sequences are MNHEY and SVGAGI. The CDR3 has 15 residues. For the CDR3, the DNA is TGTGCCAGCAGTCGTAACCCGCCCAATTCGGCTGAAGCTTTCTTT. Protein: CASSRNPPNSAEAFF.

This clone was seen a single time. The CDR3 sequence: CASSLEPSVPEQYF. CDR3 coding DNA: TGCGCCAGCAGCCTAGAACCCTCTGTACCCGAGCAGTACTTC. This rearrangement joins TRBV5-1 to TRBJ2-7; no firm D call. Germline CDR1 is SGHRS and CDR2 is YFSETQ. With 4 bases removed from V and 6 bases from J, the gap between germline ends came to 17 bases. The CDR3 is 14 residues long.